This T cell receptor beta chain was recovered during a study of shared clonotypes between healthy human individuals. Germline-derived CDR1 and CDR2 are MGHRA and YSYEKL. The CDR3 is made up of 14 amino acids. Deletions cut 0 bases from V and 4 bases from J, with 10 bases between. The study drew all its donors from Caucasian adults living in Nashville, Tennessee. TCRdb's copy holds only in-frame clones and misses some; the assay was immunoSEQ multiplex PCR. The sample shows 730,000 or so clones, roughly 78% of them seen only once. Source material: memory CD4+ T cells sorted from blood. Stated subset: CD45RA-negative fraction. The sequence came from a woman aged 25-40 years in good health. The chain carries TRBV4-1 and TRBJ2-7, with a tentative D call TRBD2 (5 bases). The CDR3 spells CASSQDRQRYEQYF. CDR3 coding DNA: TGCGCCAGCAGCCAAGACCGCCAGCGGTACGAGCAGTACTTC.